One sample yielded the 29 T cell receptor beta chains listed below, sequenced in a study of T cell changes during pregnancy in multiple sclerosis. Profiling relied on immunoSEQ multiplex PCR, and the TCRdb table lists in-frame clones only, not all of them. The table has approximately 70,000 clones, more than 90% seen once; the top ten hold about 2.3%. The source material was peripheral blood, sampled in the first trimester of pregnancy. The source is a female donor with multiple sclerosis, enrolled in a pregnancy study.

The CDR3 sequence: CAISESKAGHPLYNEQFF. CDR3 DNA sequence: TGTGCCATCAGTGAGTCGAAGGCAGGGCACCCTCTATACAATGAGCAGTTCTTC. The chain has TRBV10-3 and TRBJ2-1, with D perhaps matching TRBD1 (5 bases). CDR1 ENHRY and CDR2 SYGVKD come from the germline V gene. Trimming stripped 0 bases from V and 4 bases from J, with 19 bases between. CDR3 length equals 18 residues.

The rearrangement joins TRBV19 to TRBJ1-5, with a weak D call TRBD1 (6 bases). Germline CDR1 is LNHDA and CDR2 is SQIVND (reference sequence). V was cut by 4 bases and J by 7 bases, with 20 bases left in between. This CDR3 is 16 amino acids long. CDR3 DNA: TGTGCCAGTAGTAGCCGGGACAAGCAAAGGGCGCAGCCCCAGCATTTT. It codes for CASSSRDKQRAQPQHF.

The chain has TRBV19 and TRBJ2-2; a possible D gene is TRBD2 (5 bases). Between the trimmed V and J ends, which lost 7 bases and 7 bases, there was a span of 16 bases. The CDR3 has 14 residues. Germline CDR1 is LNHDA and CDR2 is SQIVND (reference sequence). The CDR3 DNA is TGTGCCAGTATGGTGTCGGGATGGAACGGGGAGCTGTTTTTT. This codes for CASMVSGWNGELFF.

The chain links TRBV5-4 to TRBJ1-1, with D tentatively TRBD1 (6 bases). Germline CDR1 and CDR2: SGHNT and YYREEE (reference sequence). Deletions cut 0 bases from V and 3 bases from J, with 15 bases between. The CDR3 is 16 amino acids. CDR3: CASSLASGGGDTEAFF. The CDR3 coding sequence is TGTGCCAGCAGCTTGGCCTCGGGGGGCGGCGACACTGAAGCTTTCTTT.

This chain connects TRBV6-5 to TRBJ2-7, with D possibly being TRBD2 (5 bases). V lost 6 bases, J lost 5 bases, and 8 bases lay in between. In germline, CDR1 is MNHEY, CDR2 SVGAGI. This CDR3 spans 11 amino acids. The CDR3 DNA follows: TGTGCCAGCAGCTCCGGGGACGAGCAGTACTTC. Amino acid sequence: CASSSGDEQYF.

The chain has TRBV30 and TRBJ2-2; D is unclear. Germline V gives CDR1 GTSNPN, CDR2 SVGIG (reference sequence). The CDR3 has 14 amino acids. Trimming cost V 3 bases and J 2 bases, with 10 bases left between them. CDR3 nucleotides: TGTGCCTGGAGGATCGGGTCAAACACCGGGGAGCTGTTTTTT. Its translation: CAWRIGSNTGELFF.

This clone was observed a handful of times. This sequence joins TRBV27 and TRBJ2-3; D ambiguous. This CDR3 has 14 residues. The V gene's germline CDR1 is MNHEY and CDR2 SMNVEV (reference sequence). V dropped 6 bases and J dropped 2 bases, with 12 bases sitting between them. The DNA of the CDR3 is TGTGCCAGCAGGGTAATACCTACCACAGATACGCAGTATTTT. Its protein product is CASRVIPTTDTQYF.

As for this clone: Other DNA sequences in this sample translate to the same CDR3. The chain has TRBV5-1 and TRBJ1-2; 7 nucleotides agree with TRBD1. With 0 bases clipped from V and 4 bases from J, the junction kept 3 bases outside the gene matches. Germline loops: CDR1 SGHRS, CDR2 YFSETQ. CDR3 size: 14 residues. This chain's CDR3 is CASSLGQGGYGYTF. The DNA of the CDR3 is TGCGCCAGCAGCTTGGGACAGGGAGGCTATGGCTACACCTTC.

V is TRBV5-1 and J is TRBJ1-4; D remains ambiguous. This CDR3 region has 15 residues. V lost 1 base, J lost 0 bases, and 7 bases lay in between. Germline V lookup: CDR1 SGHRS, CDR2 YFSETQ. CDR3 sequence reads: CASSLRGTTNEKLFF. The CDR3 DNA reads TGCGCCAGCAGCTTGAGAGGGACAACTAATGAAAAACTGTTTTTT. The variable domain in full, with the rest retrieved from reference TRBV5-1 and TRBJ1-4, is KAGVTQTPRYLIKTRGQQVTLSCSPISGHRSVSWYQQTPGQGLQFLFEYFSETQRNKGNFPGRFSGRQFSNSRSEMNVSTLELGDSALYLCASSLRGTTNEKLFFGSGTQLSVL.

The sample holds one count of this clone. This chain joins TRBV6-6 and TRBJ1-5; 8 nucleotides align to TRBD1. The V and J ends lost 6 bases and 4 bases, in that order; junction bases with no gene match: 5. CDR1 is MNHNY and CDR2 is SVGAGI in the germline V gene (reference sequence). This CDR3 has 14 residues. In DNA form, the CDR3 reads TGTGCCAGCAGGGCGGGACAGGATAATCAGCCCCAGCATTTT. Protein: CASRAGQDNQPQHF.

CDR3 sequence (DNA): TGTGCCAGCAGTTCGACCCTCCGACTAGCGGGGGGGCGTGATAATGAGCAGTTCTTC. Translated: CASSSTLRLAGGRDNEQFF. V and J are TRBV28 and TRBJ2-1; 14 nucleotides line up with TRBD2. The V gene end was trimmed by 4 bases and the J gene end by 7 bases; junction bases not matched to a gene: 15. Germline loops: CDR1 MDHEN, CDR2 SYDVKM. This CDR3 has 19 residues.

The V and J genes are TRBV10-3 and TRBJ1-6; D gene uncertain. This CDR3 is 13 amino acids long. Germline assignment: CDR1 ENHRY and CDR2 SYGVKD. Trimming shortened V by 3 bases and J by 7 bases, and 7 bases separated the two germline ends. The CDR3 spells CAISEAANSPLHF. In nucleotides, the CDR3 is TGTGCCATCAGTGAAGCGGCAAATTCACCCCTCCACTTT.

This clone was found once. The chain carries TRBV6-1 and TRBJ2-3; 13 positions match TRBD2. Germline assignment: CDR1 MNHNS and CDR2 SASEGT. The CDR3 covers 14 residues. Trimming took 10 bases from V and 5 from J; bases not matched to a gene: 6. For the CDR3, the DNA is TGTGCCACATACGGACTAGCGGGAGTAGATACGCAGTATTTT. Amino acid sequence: CATYGLAGVDTQYF.

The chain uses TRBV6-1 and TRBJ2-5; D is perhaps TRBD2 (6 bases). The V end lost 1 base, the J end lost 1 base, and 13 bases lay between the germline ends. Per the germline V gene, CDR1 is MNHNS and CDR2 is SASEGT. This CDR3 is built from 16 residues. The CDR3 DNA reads TGTGCCAGCAGTGAAGGCCTGGGGGGATTCCAAGAGACCCAGTACTTC. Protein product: CASSEGLGGFQETQYF.

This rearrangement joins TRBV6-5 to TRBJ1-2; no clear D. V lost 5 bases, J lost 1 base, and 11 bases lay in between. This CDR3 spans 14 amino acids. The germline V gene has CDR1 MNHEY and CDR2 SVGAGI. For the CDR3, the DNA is TGTGCCAGCAGTATAGATTCCCTTAACTATGGCTACACCTTC. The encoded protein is CASSIDSLNYGYTF.

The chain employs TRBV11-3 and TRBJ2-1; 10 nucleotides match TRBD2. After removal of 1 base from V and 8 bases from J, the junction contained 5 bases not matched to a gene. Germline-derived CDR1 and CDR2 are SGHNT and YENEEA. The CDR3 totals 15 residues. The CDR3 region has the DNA TGTGCCAGCAGCTTAGGACTAGCGGGCGACGATGAGCAGTTCTTC. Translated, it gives CASSLGLAGDDEQFF.

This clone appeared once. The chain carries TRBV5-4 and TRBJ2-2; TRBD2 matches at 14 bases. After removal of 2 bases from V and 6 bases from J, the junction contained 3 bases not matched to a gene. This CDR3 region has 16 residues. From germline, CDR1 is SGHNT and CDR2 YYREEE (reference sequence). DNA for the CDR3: TGTGCCAGCAGCTTCCGACTAGCGGGGGGGCCCGGGGAGCTGTTTTTT. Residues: CASSFRLAGGPGELFF.

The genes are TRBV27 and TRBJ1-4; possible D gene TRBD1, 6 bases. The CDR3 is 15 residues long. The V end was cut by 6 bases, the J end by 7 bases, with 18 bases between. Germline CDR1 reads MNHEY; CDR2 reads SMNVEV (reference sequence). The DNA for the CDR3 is TGTGCCAGCAGCCCTTTGGACAGCCGTCTTGAAAAACTGTTTTTT. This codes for CASSPLDSRLEKLFF.

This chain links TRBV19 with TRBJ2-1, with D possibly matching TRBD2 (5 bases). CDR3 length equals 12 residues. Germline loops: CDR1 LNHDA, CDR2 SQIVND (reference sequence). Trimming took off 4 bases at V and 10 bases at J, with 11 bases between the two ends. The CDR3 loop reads CASSTPEGEQFF. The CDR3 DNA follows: TGTGCCAGTAGTACCCCCGAGGGAGAGCAGTTCTTC.

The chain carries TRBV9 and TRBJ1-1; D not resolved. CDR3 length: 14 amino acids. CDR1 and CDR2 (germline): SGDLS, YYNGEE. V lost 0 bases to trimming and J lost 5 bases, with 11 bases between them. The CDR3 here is CASSVAAVGTEAFF. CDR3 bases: TGTGCCAGCAGCGTAGCGGCGGTCGGGACTGAAGCTTTCTTT.

The CDR3 loop is CASRKQGATNEKLFF. The DNA of the CDR3 is TGTGCCAGCAGGAAACAGGGGGCAACTAATGAAAAACTGTTTTTT. This rearrangement joins TRBV6-4 to TRBJ1-4, with TRBD1 identical over 8 bases. J lost 0 bases, V lost 6 bases, and 3 bases had no gene match. Germline CDR1 is MRHNA and CDR2 is SNTAGT. This CDR3 is built from 15 residues.

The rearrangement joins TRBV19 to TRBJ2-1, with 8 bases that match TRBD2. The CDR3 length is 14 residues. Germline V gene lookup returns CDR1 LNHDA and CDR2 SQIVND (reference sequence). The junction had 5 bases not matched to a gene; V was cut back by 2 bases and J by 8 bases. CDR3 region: CASSILGTSDEQFF. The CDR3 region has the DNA TGTGCCAGTAGTATATTGGGGACTAGTGATGAGCAGTTCTTC.

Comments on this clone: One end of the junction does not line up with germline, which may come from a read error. CDR3 bases: TGCAGTGCGGCCTACAGACCCTTAGCCTTC. Encoded protein: CSAAYRPLAF. The gene calls are TRBV20-1 and TRBJ1-2; D is ambiguous. CDR3 length: 10 amino acids. Germline V gene lookup returns CDR1 DFQATT and CDR2 SNEGSKA (reference sequence).

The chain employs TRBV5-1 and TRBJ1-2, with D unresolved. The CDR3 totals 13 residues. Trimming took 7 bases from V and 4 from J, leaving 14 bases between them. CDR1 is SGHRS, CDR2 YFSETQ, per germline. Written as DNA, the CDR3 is TGCGCCAGCGCGTCGGCGGAGGGCTATGGCTACACCTTC. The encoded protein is CASASAEGYGYTF.

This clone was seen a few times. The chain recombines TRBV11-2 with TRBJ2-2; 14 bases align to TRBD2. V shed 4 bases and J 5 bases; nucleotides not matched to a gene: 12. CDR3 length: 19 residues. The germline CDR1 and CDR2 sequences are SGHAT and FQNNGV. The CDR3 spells CASSYRGTSGGVLTGELFF. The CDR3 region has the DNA TGTGCCAGCAGCTACCGAGGGACTAGCGGGGGAGTTCTAACCGGGGAGCTGTTTTTT.

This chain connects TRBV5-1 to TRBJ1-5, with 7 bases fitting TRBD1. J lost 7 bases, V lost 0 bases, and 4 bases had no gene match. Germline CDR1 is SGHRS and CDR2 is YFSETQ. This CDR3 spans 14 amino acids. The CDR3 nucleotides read TGCGCCAGCAGCTTGGGACAGGGTACACAGCCCCAGCATTTT. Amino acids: CASSLGQGTQPQHF.

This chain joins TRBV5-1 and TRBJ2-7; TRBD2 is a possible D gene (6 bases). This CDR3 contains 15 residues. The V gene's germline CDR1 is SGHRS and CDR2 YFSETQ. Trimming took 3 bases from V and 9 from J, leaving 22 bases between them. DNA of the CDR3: TGCGCCAGCAGCTCGGGGATAAATCGCTACGGGGGGCAGTACTTC. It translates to CASSSGINRYGGQYF.

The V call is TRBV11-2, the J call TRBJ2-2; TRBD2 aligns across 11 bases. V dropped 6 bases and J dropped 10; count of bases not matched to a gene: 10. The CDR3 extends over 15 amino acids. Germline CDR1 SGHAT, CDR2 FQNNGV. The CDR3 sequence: CASSFILAGEEELFF. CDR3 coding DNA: TGTGCCAGCAGTTTCATACTAGCGGGAGAAGAGGAGCTGTTTTTT.

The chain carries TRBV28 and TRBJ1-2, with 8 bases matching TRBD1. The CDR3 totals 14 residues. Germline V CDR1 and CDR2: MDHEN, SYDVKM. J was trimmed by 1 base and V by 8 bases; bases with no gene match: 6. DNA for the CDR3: TGTGCCAGCGGCCAGGGGGCCCGTAACTATGGCTACACCTTC. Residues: CASGQGARNYGYTF.